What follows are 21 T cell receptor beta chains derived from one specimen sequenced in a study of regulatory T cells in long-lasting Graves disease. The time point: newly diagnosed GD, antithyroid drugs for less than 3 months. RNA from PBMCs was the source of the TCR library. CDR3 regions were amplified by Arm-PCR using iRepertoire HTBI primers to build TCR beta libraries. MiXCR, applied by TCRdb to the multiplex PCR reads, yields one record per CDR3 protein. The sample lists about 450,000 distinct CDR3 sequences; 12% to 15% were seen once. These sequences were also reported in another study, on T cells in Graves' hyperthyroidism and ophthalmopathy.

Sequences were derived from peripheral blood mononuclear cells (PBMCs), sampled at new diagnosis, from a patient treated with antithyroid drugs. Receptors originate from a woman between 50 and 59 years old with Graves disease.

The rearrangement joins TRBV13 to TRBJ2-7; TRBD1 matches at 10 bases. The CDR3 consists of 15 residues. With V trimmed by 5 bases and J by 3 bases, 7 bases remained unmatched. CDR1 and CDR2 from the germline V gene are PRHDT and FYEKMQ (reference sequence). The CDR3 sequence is CASSTIGTGDYEQYF. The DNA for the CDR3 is TGTGCCAGCAGCACCATAGGGACAGGGGACTACGAGCAGTACTTC.

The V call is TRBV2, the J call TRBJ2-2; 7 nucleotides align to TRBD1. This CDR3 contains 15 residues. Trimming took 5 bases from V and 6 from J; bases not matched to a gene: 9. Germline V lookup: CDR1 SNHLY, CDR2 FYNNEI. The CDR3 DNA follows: TGTGCCAGCAGTTCGGGACAGACCCAACCCGGGGAGCTGTTTTTT. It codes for CASSSGQTQPGELFF.

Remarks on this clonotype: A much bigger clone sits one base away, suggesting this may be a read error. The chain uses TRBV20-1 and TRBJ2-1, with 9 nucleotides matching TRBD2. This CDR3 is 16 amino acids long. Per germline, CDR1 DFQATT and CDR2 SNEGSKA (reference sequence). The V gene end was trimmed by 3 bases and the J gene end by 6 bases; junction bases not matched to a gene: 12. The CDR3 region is CSARRVVDSGSNEQFF. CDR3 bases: TGCAGTGCTAGGCGGGTCGTGGATAGCGGGAGCAATGAGCAGTTCTTC.

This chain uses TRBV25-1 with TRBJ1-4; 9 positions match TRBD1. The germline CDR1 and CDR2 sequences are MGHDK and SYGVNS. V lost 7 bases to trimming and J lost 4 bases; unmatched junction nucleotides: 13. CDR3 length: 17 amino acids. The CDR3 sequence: CASTPAGQGRGNEKLFF. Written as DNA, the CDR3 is TGTGCCAGCACCCCCGCGGGACAGGGAAGGGGTAATGAAAAACTGTTTTTT.

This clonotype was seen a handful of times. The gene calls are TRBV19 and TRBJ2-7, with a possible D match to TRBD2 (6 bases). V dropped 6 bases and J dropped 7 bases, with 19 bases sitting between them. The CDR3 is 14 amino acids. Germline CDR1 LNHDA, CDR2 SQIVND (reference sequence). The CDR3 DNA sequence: TGTGCCAGTAGCCCGGGACTTTCAAACAGGGAGCAGTACTTC. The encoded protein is CASSPGLSNREQYF.

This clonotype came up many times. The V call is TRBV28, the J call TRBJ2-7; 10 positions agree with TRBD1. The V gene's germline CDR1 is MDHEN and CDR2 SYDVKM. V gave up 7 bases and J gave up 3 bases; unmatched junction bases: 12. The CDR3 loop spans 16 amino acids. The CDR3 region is CASNPNSGTGVYEQYF. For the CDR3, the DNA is TGTGCCAGCAACCCCAACTCCGGGACAGGGGTCTACGAGCAGTACTTC.

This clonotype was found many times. The DNA for the CDR3 is TGTGCCAGCAGCCGATTCAGGGTAGGCACAGATACGCAGTATTTT. This codes for CASSRFRVGTDTQYF. The rearrangement joins TRBV3-1 to TRBJ2-3; D is perhaps TRBD1 (5 bases). CDR1 is LGHDT and CDR2 is YNNKEL in the germline V gene (reference sequence). This CDR3 spans 15 amino acids. V lost 4 bases and J 1 base, leaving 12 bases between the germline ends.

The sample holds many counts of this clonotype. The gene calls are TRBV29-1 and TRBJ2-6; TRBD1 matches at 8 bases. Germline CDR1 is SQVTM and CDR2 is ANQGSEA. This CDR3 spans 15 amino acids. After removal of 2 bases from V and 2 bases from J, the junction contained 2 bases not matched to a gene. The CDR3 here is CSVEQGAAGANVLTF. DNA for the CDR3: TGCAGCGTTGAACAGGGGGCTGCTGGGGCCAACGTCCTGACTTTC.

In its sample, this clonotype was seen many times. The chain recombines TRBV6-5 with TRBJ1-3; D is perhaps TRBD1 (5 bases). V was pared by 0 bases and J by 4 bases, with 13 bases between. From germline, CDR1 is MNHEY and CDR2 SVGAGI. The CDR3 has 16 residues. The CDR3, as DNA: TGTGCCAGCAGTTACTCGTTGCAGGGAAGAGGAAACACCATATATTTT. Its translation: CASSYSLQGRGNTIYF.

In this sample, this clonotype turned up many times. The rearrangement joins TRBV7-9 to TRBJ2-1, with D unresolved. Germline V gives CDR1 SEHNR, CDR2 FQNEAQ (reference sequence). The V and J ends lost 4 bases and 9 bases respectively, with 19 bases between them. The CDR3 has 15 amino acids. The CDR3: CASSYLSGLWAEQFF. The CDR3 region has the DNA TGTGCCAGCAGCTACCTTTCTGGGTTATGGGCTGAGCAGTTCTTC.

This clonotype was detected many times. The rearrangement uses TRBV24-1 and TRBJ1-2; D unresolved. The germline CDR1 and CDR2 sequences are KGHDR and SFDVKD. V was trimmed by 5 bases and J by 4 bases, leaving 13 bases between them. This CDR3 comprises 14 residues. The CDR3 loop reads CATSGPGRAYGYTF. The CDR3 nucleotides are TGTGCCACCAGTGGTCCCGGGAGGGCCTATGGCTACACCTTC.

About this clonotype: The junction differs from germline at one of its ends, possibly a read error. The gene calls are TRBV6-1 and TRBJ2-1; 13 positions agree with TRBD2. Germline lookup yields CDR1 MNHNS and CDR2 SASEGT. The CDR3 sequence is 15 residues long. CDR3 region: CASMGLAGFYDEQFF. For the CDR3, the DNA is TGTGCCAGCATGGGACTAGCGGGGTTCTACGATGAGCAGTTCTTC.

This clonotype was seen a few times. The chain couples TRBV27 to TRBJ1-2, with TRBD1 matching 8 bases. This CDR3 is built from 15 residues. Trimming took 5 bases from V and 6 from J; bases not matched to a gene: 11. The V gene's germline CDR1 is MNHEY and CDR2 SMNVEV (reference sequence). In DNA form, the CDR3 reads TGTGCCAGCAGTCTAACGTTTGGGACAGGTCATGGCTACACCTTC. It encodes CASSLTFGTGHGYTF.

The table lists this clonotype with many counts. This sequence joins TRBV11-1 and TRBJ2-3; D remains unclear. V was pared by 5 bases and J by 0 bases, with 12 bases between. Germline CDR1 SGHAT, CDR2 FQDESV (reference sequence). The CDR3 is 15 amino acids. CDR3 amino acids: CASSPRKKSTDTQYF. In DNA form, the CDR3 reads TGTGCCAGCAGCCCCCGAAAGAAGAGCACAGATACGCAGTATTTT.

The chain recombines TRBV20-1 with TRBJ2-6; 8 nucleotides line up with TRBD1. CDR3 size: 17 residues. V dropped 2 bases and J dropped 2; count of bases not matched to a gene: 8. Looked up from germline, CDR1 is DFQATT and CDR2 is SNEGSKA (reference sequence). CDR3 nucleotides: TGCAGTGCTAGACCCGACAGGGGTCAGACTGGGGCCAACGTCCTGACTTTC. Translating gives CSARPDRGQTGANVLTF.

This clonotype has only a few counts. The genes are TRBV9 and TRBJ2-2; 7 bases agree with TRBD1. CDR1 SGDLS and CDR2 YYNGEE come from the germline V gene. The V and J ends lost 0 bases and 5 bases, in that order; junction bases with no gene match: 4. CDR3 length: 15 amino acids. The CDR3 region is CASSVGDRDTGELFF. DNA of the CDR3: TGTGCCAGCAGCGTAGGCGACAGGGATACCGGGGAGCTGTTTTTT.

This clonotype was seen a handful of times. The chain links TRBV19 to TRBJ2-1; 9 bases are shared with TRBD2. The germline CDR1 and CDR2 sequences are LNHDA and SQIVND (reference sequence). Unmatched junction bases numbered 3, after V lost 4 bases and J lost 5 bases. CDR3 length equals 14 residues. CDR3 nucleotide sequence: TGTGCCAGTAGTAGAAGCGGGGGGAACAATGAGCAGTTCTTC. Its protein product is CASSRSGGNNEQFF.

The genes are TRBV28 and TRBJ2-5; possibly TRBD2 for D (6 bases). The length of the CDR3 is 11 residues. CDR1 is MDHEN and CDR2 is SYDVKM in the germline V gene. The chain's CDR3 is CASGHEETQYF. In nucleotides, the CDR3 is TGTGCAAGCGGGCACGAAGAGACCCAGTACTTC.

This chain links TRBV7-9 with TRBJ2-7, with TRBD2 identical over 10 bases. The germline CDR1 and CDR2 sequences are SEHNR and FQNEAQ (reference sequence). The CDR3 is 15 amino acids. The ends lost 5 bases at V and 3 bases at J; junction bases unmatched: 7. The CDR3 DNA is TGTGCCAGCAGCCCCCTAGCGGGAGAGGACTACGAGCAGTACTTC. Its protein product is CASSPLAGEDYEQYF.

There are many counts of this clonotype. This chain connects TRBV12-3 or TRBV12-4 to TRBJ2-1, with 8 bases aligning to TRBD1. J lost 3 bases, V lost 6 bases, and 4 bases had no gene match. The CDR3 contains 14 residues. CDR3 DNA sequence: TGTGCCAGCAGAGGGACAGGCAACTACAATGAGCAGTTCTTC. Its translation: CASRGTGNYNEQFF.

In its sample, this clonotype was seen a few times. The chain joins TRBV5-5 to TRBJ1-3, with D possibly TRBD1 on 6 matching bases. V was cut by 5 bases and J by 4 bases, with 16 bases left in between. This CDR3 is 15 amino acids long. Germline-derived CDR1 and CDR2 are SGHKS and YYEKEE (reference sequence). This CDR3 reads CASSRLGAAGNTIYF. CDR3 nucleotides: TGTGCCAGCAGTCGCTTGGGGGCAGCCGGAAACACCATATATTTT.